The text below deals with one TCR beta chain. The sample comes from a study of blood T cell repertoires in COVID-19. Produced via immunoSEQ multiplex PCR; TCRdb's table is partial and in-frame only. The sample lists about 140,000 clones; about 74% were seen once. Trimming took 6 bases from V and 4 from J, leaving 10 bases between them. The germline V gene encodes CDR1 LGHDT and CDR2 YNNKEL (reference sequence). The CDR3 runs 12 residues. This clonotype was obtained from a man between 50 and 59 years old with acute or convalescent COVID-19. The specimen sequenced was peripheral blood. The rearrangement uses TRBV3-1 (or the pseudogene TRBV3-2) and TRBJ2-7; D not certain. The CDR3 is CASSQTEYEQYF. The CDR3 nucleotides read TGTGCCAGCAGTCAAACAGAGTACGAGCAGTACTTC.